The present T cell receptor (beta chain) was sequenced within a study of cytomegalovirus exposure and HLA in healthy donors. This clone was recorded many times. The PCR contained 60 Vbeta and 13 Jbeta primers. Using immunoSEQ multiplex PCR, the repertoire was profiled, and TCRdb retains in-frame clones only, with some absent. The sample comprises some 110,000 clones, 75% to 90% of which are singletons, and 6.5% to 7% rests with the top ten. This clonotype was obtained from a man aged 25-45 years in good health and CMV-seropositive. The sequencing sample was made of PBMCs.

CDR3 DNA: TGTGCCAGCAGCCCTAGTCCGGCTGACGAAAAACTGTTTTTT. It codes for CASSPSPADEKLFF. The chain joins TRBV5-4 to TRBJ1-4; D is uncertain. Germline loops: CDR1 SGHNT, CDR2 YYREEE (reference sequence). The CDR3 sequence is 14 residues long. Trimming cost V 4 bases and J 8 bases, with 15 bases left between them.